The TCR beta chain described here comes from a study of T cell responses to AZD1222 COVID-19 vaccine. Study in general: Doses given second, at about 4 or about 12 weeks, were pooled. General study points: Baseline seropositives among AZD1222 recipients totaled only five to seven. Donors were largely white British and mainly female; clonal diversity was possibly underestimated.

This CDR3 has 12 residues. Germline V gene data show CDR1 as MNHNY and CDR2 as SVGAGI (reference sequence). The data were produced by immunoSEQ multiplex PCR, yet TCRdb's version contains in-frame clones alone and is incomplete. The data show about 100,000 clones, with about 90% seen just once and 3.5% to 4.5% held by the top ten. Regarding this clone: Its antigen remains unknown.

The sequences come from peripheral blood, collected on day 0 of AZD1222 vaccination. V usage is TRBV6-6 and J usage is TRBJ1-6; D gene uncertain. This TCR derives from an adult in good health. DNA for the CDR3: TGTATTGATGCGGATATTGTTTCACCCCTCCACTTT. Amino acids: CIDADIVSPLHF.